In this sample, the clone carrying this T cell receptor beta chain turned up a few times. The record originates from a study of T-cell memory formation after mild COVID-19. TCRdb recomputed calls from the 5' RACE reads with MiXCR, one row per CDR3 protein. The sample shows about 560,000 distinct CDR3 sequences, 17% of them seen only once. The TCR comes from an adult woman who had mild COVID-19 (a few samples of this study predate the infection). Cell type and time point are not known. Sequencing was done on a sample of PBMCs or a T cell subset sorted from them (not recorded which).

CDR3 DNA: TGCGCCAGCAGCTTGGATCATGTGTCAGGGGAAGCTTTCTTT. It encodes CASSLDHVSGEAFF. This chain uses TRBV5-1 with TRBJ1-1; TRBD1 is a possible D gene (5 bases). V was clipped by 0 bases and J by 8 bases, with 14 bases between them. The CDR3 contains 14 residues. In germline, CDR1 is SGHRS, CDR2 YFSETQ.